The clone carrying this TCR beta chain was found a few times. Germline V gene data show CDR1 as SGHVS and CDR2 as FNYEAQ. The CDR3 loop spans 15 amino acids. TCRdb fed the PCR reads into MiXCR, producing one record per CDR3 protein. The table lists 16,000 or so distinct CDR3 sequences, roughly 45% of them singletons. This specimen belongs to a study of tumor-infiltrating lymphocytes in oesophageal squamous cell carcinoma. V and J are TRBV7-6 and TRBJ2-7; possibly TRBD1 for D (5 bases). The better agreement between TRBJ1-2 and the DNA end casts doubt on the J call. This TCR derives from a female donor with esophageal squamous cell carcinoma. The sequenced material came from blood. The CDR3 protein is CASSSLGAGNYGYTF. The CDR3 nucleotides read TGTGCCAGCAGCTCCCTAGGGGCCGGTAACTATGGCTACACCTTC.